This TCR beta chain is drawn from a study of hypomethylating agent response in myelodysplastic syndrome. Study-wide results and limits: After treatment, novel clonotypes emerged more in responders, contracted ones more in non-responders.

Libraries were prepared by immunoSEQ multiplex PCR; TCRdb keeps only in-frame clonotypes and omits some of them. The repertoire holds several thousand clones, with 70% to 85% as singletons. This clone was counted a few times. Its target is unknown. The source is a human donor with myelodysplastic syndrome. This sample comprised bone marrow, obtained before or after starting hypomethylating agent treatment for myelodysplastic syndrome (not recorded which).

The CDR3 nucleotides read TGTGCCTGGACCGGGGCCGCGGGCACTGAAGCTTTCTTT. Protein sequence: CAWTGAAGTEAFF. This chain uses TRBV30 with TRBJ1-1, with a weak D call TRBD1 (5 bases). The CDR3 has 13 amino acids. CDR1 is GTSNPN, CDR2 SVGIG, per germline (reference sequence). Trimming removed 4 bases from V and 4 bases from J, with 13 bases in between.